These 17 T cell receptor beta chains share one sample of origin, sequenced in a study of identical twins. TCRdb processed the 5' RACE reads anew with MiXCR; each CDR3 protein has one entry. The table has around 1.7 million distinct CDR3 sequences, about 31% seen once. Specimen: cord blood. The receptors derive from a newborn girl in good health.

This clonotype was seen only once. This may be a read error: a much more frequent sequence differs by one nucleotide. In DNA, the CDR3 is TGTGCCAGCAGTTGGATACACTTGATCCCCAGCTCCTACAATGAGCAGTTCTTC. Translation: CASSWIHLIPSSYNEQFF. The gene calls are TRBV28 and TRBJ2-1, with D uncertain. CDR1 and CDR2 (germline): MDHEN, SYDVKM. There are 18 residues in the CDR3. The V gene lost 4 bases and the J gene lost 0 bases, with 19 bases spanning the gap.

This chain links TRBV12-3 or TRBV12-4 with TRBJ2-1; 15 bases are shared with TRBD2. J gave up 7 bases and V 6 bases, and 10 bases lay outside the gene matches. The CDR3 covers 17 residues. The CDR3 spells CASSRGLAGGPRNEQFF. CDR3 nucleotides: TGTGCCAGCAGCCGCGGACTAGCGGGAGGGCCTAGGAATGAGCAGTTCTTC.

The table lists this clonotype with a few counts. J is TRBJ1-5 and V is TRBV20-1, with D uncertain. Germline V gene lookup returns CDR1 DFQATT and CDR2 SNEGSKA (reference sequence). Deletions cut 1 base from V and 3 bases from J, with 10 bases between. The CDR3 is made up of 14 amino acids. DNA of the CDR3: TGCAGTGCTAGAGTTGTAGGGTTCAATCAGCCCCAGCATTTT. As protein: CSARVVGFNQPQHF.

This clonotype was observed a few times. The rearrangement links TRBV2 to TRBJ2-5, with 12 bases fitting TRBD2. The J segment lost 6 bases and the V segment lost 4 bases, leaving 6 bases of the junction unmatched. This CDR3 region has 15 residues. Germline V lookup: CDR1 SNHLY, CDR2 FYNNEI. CDR3 protein: CASSATSGSVKTQYF. CDR3 DNA: TGTGCCAGCAGTGCGACTAGCGGGAGCGTTAAGACCCAGTACTTC. Full variable domain (remainder filled in from reference TRBV2 and TRBJ2-5): EPEVTQTPSHQVTQMGQEVILRCVPISNHLYFYWYRQILGQKVEFLVSFYNNEISEKSEIFDDQFSVERPDGSNFTLKIRSTKLEDSAMYFCASSATSGSVKTQYFGPGTRLLVL.

This clonotype was detected ten times or more. A read error may explain this, as a much larger clone is one base away. The CDR3 DNA is TGTGCCAGCAGTGAAGACGAGCAGTACTTC. It is translated as CASSEDEQYF. The chain has TRBV2 and TRBJ2-7; D call uncertain. CDR1 and CDR2 from the germline V gene are SNHLY and FYNNEI. CDR3 length equals 10 residues. V lost 1 base, J lost 5 bases, and 0 bases lay in between.

The V call is TRBV5-1, the J call TRBJ2-4; 9 positions match TRBD2. CDR1 is SGHRS, CDR2 YFSETQ, per germline. V trimming: 2 bases; J trimming: 8 bases; junction bases outside the gene matches: 8. The CDR3 is made up of 15 amino acids. The CDR3 DNA follows: TGCGCCAGCAGCTTCGATAGCGGGAGTGGTGACATTCAGTACTTC. Encoded protein: CASSFDSGSGDIQYF. Full variable domain (outside the CDR3, taken from reference TRBV5-1 and TRBJ2-4): KAGVTQTPRYLIKTRGQQVTLSCSPISGHRSVSWYQQTPGQGLQFLFEYFSETQRNKGNFPGRFSGRQFSNSRSEMNVSTLELGDSALYLCASSFDSGSGDIQYFGAGTRLSVL.

The CDR3 here is CASSLAARVSSYNEQYF. CDR3 in DNA: TGCGCCAGCAGCCTCGCCGCGAGGGTGAGCTCCTACAATGAGCAGTACTTC. The chain couples TRBV5-1 to TRBJ2-1, with a possible D match to TRBD2 (5 bases). The J call could be wrong; TRBJ2-7 is a better fit for the DNA end. The CDR3 covers 17 residues. Germline V lookup: CDR1 SGHRS, CDR2 YFSETQ.

This clonotype was recorded a few times. This chain links TRBV20-1 with TRBJ2-5, with D maybe TRBD1 (5 bases). The CDR3 is 12 residues long. Germline V gene sequence: CDR1 DFQATT, CDR2 SNEGSKA (reference sequence). With 3 bases removed from V and 6 bases from J, the gap between germline ends came to 11 bases. Written as DNA, the CDR3 is TGCAGTGCTAGGTGGCAGGGAAAGACCCAGTACTTC. It yields the protein CSARWQGKTQYF.

This clonotype was observed a handful of times. The genes are TRBV7-2 and TRBJ1-1; D is ambiguous. The germline V gene has CDR1 SGHTA and CDR2 FQGNSA. There are 14 residues in the CDR3. Trimming shortened V by 2 bases and J by 0 bases, and 7 bases separated the two germline ends. This chain's CDR3 is CASSLLRVNTEAFF. CDR3 coding DNA: TGTGCCAGCAGCTTATTGCGGGTGAACACTGAAGCTTTCTTT.

This clonotype turned up a few times. In DNA form, the CDR3 reads TGTGCCAGCTCACGGGCAGAAGGGAATTCACCCCTCCACTTT. It encodes CASSRAEGNSPLHF. The V gene is TRBV18, the J gene TRBJ1-6; no firm D call. The V gene lost 4 bases and the J gene lost 7 bases, with 11 bases spanning the gap. Germline V gives CDR1 KGHSH, CDR2 LQKENI. The CDR3 contains 14 residues.

The chain carries TRBV19 and TRBJ2-5, with 8 bases identical to TRBD2. Trimming removed 3 bases from V and 1 base from J; junction bases left unmatched: 10. This CDR3 is 17 amino acids long. The germline V gene encodes CDR1 LNHDA and CDR2 SQIVND (reference sequence). The CDR3 sequence: CASSILSSGGPQETQYF. CDR3 DNA: TGTGCCAGTAGTATTCTATCCAGCGGGGGACCCCAAGAGACCCAGTACTTC.

This chain connects TRBV25-1 to TRBJ2-1, with 8 bases identical to TRBD2. After removal of 1 base from V and 0 bases from J, the junction contained 20 bases not matched to a gene. From germline, CDR1 is MGHDK and CDR2 SYGVNS. This CDR3 spans 22 amino acids. The CDR3 region is CASSELGSWGRAGVSSYNEQFF. The CDR3 DNA follows: TGTGCCAGCAGTGAATTGGGAAGTTGGGGGAGAGCGGGAGTTAGCTCCTACAATGAGCAGTTCTTC.

This clonotype was recorded once. This chain uses TRBV2 with TRBJ1-5; the D is unclear. The CDR3 runs to 13 residues. Germline V gives CDR1 SNHLY, CDR2 FYNNEI. Trimming pared 4 bases from V and 9 bases from J, leaving 13 bases between. The CDR3 is CASSAETRVPQHF. The DNA for the CDR3 is TGTGCCAGCAGTGCAGAAACTAGGGTGCCCCAGCATTTT.

The table lists this clonotype with a few counts. The rearrangement uses TRBV9 and TRBJ1-1; no clear D. Germline V CDR1 and CDR2: SGDLS, YYNGEE. The CDR3 contains 10 residues. The V gene lost 10 bases and the J gene lost 6 bases, with 10 bases spanning the gap. The CDR3 is CASGGSEAFF. CDR3 sequence (DNA): TGTGCCTCCGGAGGGTCTGAAGCTTTCTTT.

This clonotype was seen more than once but under ten times. J is TRBJ2-1 and V is TRBV5-1, with a tentative D call TRBD1 (5 bases). Germline lookup yields CDR1 SGHRS and CDR2 YFSETQ. Trimming shortened V by 1 base and J by 6 bases, and 14 bases separated the two germline ends. CDR3 length equals 15 residues. Here the CDR3 DNA reads TGCGCCAGCAGCTTGTCCCTCGCAGGGCTCAATGAGCAGTTCTTC. As protein: CASSLSLAGLNEQFF.

This clonotype has just a few counts. J is TRBJ1-2 and V is TRBV27; the D is unclear. CDR3 size: 15 residues. With 4 bases removed from V and 4 bases from J, the gap between germline ends came to 16 bases. From germline, CDR1 is MNHEY and CDR2 SMNVEV (reference sequence). DNA for the CDR3: TGTGCCAGCAGTTCGACTCCAGGCCGCGGCTATGGCTACACCTTC. Protein product: CASSSTPGRGYGYTF.

This clonotype was seen at least ten times. V usage is TRBV29-1 and J usage is TRBJ1-5; 10 bases map to TRBD1. Trimming took 4 bases from V and 6 from J; bases not matched to a gene: 0. The CDR3 totals 12 residues. Per the germline V gene, CDR1 is SQVTM and CDR2 is ANQGSEA. The CDR3 region is CSVGTGGQPQHF. The CDR3 nucleotides are TGCAGCGTTGGGACAGGGGGTCAGCCCCAGCATTTT. The variable domain in full, with the rest retrieved from reference TRBV29-1 and TRBJ1-5, is SAVISQKPSRDICQRGTSLTIQCQVDSQVTMMFWYRQQPGQSLTLIATANQGSEATYESGFVIDKFPISRPNLTFSTLTVSNMSPEDSSIYLCSVGTGGQPQHFGDGTRLSIL.